This TCR beta chain was sequenced for a study of T cell responses to AZD1222 COVID-19 vaccine listed by TCRdb under 2021. Background for the entire study: Because spike-specific TCR depth and breadth did not differ between the two schedules, AZD1222 recipients who got a second dose at roughly 4 weeks were pooled with those who got a second dose at roughly 12 weeks. Enrollment into the trials was organized by age into subgroups of 18-55, 56-69 and 70-plus years, and those subgroups contained approximately 150, 30 and 60 TCR-sequenced participants, respectively. TCR sequencing was performed for roughly 250 trial participants, of whom about 210 were given two doses of AZD1222 and around 26 were given two doses of MenACWY control vaccine.

In light of the paper, this sample's time point label describes: baseline before first vaccination. The vaccinee samples were drawn from two UK trials, COV001 and COV002, one of which was a single-blind randomized controlled phase 2/3 trial testing AZD1222 (ChAdOx1 nCoV-19) in healthy adults. For TCRbeta chain sequencing, PBMC samples were collected from trial participants at day 0 and at day 28 after the second dose. Broader findings and caveats from the paper: In the small 56-69-year group, the increase in depth fell short of significance, most likely because of low power. CD4 TCRs associated with the vaccine covered the entire spike protein, and the dominant responses were in regions 160-218 and 743-854. Spike-specific TCR breadth and depth rose significantly after two AZD1222 doses compared with day 0 and with MenACWY recipients. Conclusions about previously exposed vaccinees are limited, since just six AZD1222 recipients were seropositive for SARS-CoV-2 at baseline. Because no samples from the day 14 peak response were available, repertoires could be characterized only after the peak T cell response. Most participants were white British and females outnumbered males, and the authors suggested that clonal diversity may have been underestimated. Reportedly, almost half of the unique spike-specific TCRs recognized epitopes lying outside the regions that are mutated in the B.1.351 and B.1.1.7 variants.

Trimming takes 5 bases from V and 6 bases from J, and the germline ends sit 12 bases apart. From its cysteine to its phenylalanine, the CDR3 spans 13 amino acids. Only the CDR3 DNA stays, 39 bases, in frame from base 1. Looking up the germline V gene (reference sequence) yields CDR1 SEHNR and CDR2 FQNEAQ. With respect to this clone: It lacks a known antigen. The input lacks base qualities; no much larger clone sits a single base away.

The CDR3 regions of human TCRbeta chains were analyzed by immunosequencing. The paper's data handling went like this. Repertoire TCRs were checked for matches against a reference library of SARS-CoV-2-specific TCRs that had been generated using the MIRA antigen-specificity platform. Breadth was defined as the fraction of unique TCRs that were SARS-CoV-2-associated. Depth was defined as the fraction of total T cells that were SARS-CoV-2-associated. Using the MIRA data, each spike-specific TCR was mapped to the spike region that the TCR reacts to and placed in a CD4 or CD8 class. Log10-transformed breadth and depth values were compared by one-way ANOVA with Sidak's multiple comparisons tests. Sourced from immuneACCESS, this table was stored by TCRdb with only in-frame sequences that have V and J called. A share of the clones is absent; for the studies checked, an unresolved V gene accounts for under half, and the remainder has no known explanation. That table furnishes V, J and clone size, whereas the DNA furnished D and trimming. In all, the sample holds 150,000 or so clones, and roughly nine tenths of those were seen once. The ten biggest clones cover approximately 1.5% of the sample.

The V and J genes are TRBV7-9 and TRBJ2-3, and perhaps TRBD2 as D gene, on 5 matching bases. Sequencing was performed on peripheral blood, taken on day 0 of AZD1222 vaccination. The TCR comes from an adult in good health. The CDR3 region reads CASSAPAEDTQYF. The DNA sequence is TGTGCCAGCAGCGCGCCAGCGGAGGATACGCAGTATTTT.